Sequencing of this TCR beta chain was carried out in a study of blood T cell repertoires in COVID-19 (dated by TCRdb to between 2020 and 2021). Describing the broader study: Collaborator samples came from the United States, Italy and Spain and covered acute and convalescent phases of COVID-19. The repertoires were made available in a free public database intended to serve as a resource for research on the immune response to SARS-CoV-2. The sample metadata nearly always contained a de-identified subject ID, COVID-19 status, age in years and sex. Where available, HLA class I and class II types were taken from metadata supplied by the sample provider and were not determined by assay-based typing. Subjects who had been exposed to COVID-19, were actively infected with it, or had recovered from it provided the deeply sampled blood TCRbeta repertoires that made up the dataset. The samples were drawn from the first 160 participants of the ongoing ImmuneRACE study and from 950 to 1,500 subjects provided by 6 global collaborators. The prospective study material was composed of cDNA or gDNA derived from T cells, B-cell-depleted T cells, or PBMCs. General conclusions and limits of the study: The amount of clinical and demographic metadata varied by source and participant and was provided uncurated.

In Seattle, one collaborating source enrolled patients while the infection was active and tracked those patients longitudinally over the course of disease. Whole blood was collected in K2EDTA tubes by collaborating institutions according to the institutions' own protocols. For TCRbeta analysis, collaborators shipped samples as frozen whole blood, isolated PBMCs, or DNA extracted from either of those sample types. Notes on this clone: What antigen it recognizes has not been identified. Base qualities are not provided; no much larger clone lies one nucleotide away.

The immunoSEQ Assay, a bias-controlled multiplex PCR, was used to amplify TCRbeta CDR3 regions from genomic DNA. As for the original processing: Nucleated cell counts per sample were estimated from amplification of reference gene primers within the assay. To quantify the absolute abundance of each unique TCRbeta CDR3 rearrangement, sequence reads were collapsed and filtered. For each sample, productive Simpson clonality was calculated as the square root of Simpson's diversity index over productive rearrangements. The table comes from immuneACCESS by way of TCRdb, which keeps in-frame sequences with V and J called. Part of the clones is missing from these tables; in studies checked, under half for an unresolved V gene and the rest for unknown reasons. The V and J calls and clone size come from that table; D and trimming were worked out from the DNA. This sample lists over 150,000 clones; approximately 91% were detected once. The ten largest clones add up to approximately 5% of the sample.

V is shortened by 3 bases, J by 6 bases, and the region joining them spans 12 bases. The germline V gene supplies CDR1 SQVTM and CDR2 ANQGSEA. The CDR3 runs 13 amino acids, cysteine and phenylalanine included. Only the CDR3 part of the read is kept: 39 bases, read in frame from the first base. The chain links TRBV29-1 with TRBJ2-1; the D gene is possibly TRBD1, with 7 bases matching. Input material: peripheral blood. The source of this sequence is a man between 18 and 29 years old with COVID-19, enrolled during active disease. The nucleotide sequence is given as TGCAGCGTTGATGGGCAGGGGGGCAATGAGCAGTTCTTC. It specifies CSVDGQGGNEQFF.